This T cell receptor (beta chain) was recovered during a study of T cells in narcolepsy. Data came from immunoSEQ multiplex PCR; TCRdb stores just in-frame clones and leaves some out. The top ten hold around 1.1% of the sample, which has about 27,000 clones, around 86% seen once. The sample holds one count of this clone. The CDR3 loop spans 13 amino acids. V lost 1 base, J lost 2 bases, and 3 bases lay in between. Per the germline V gene, CDR1 is SNHLY and CDR2 is FYNNEI. The sequenced sample was CD45RA- memory CD4+ T cells from PBMCs. The chain carries TRBV2 and TRBJ1-3; D is unclear. The TCR comes from a human donor with narcolepsy. Here the CDR3 reads CASSEGAGNTIYF. The CDR3 DNA reads as TGTGCCAGCAGTGAAGGGGCTGGAAACACCATATATTTT.